The 16 T cell receptor beta chains below come from one sample, sequenced in a study of blood T cell repertoires in COVID-19. Profiled with immunoSEQ multiplex PCR; TCRdb holds only in-frame clones, not every one. The sample lists roughly 65,000 clones, 75% to 80% occurring once. Sample: peripheral blood. Every receptor here comes from a human donor in a cohort sampled during active COVID-19.

V usage is TRBV3-1 (or the pseudogene TRBV3-2) and J usage is TRBJ1-2, with D maybe TRBD1 (6 bases). Trimming removed 0 bases from V and 6 bases from J, with 11 bases in between. This CDR3 has 14 amino acids. CDR1 LGHDT and CDR2 YNNKEL come from the germline V gene (reference sequence). The CDR3 DNA reads TGTGCCAGCAGCCAAGAGGGGGCGCGGGATGGCTACACCTTC. Its protein is CASSQEGARDGYTF.

This clone is a singleton in its sample. The chain couples TRBV7-2 to TRBJ2-1; a possible D gene is TRBD2 (6 bases). V lost 5 bases and J lost 9, with 11 bases in between. This CDR3 is 12 amino acids long. Germline assignment: CDR1 SGHTA and CDR2 FQGNSA. CDR3 sequence reads: CASSLEGLEQFF. The CDR3, as DNA: TGTGCCAGCAGCCTGGAGGGCCTTGAGCAGTTCTTC.

CDR3 DNA: TGTGCCAGCAGTTACTCCGTGACAGGGCAAGGCTACACCTTC. Its translation is CASSYSVTGQGYTF. The chain joins TRBV6-5 to TRBJ1-2; 7 bases agree with TRBD1. The CDR3 loop spans 14 amino acids. Germline V gives CDR1 MNHEY, CDR2 SVGAGI. V was pared by 0 bases and J by 8 bases, with 6 bases of the junction left unmatched.

This clone was seen only once. The rearrangement uses TRBV19 and TRBJ2-1; 7 positions match TRBD2. The CDR3 length is 18 residues. With V trimmed by 0 bases and J by 9 bases, 17 bases remained unmatched. Germline V gene sequence: CDR1 LNHDA, CDR2 SQIVND (reference sequence). In DNA form, the CDR3 reads TGTGCCAGTAGTATAGATCTGTGGCGGGAGCCCAGCCTGGTTGAGCAGTTCTTC. This sequence encodes CASSIDLWREPSLVEQFF.

The chain couples TRBV15 to TRBJ2-7; 8 bases fit TRBD1. CDR1 and CDR2 (germline): LNHNV, YYDKDF (reference sequence). The V and J ends lost 4 bases and 4 bases, in that order; junction bases with no gene match: 9. The CDR3 extends over 15 amino acids. CDR3 sequence: CATSIGDRLDYEQYF. As DNA, the CDR3 is TGTGCCACCAGCATTGGGGACAGGCTTGATTACGAGCAGTACTTC.

This chain joins TRBV18 and TRBJ2-5, with D possibly TRBD1 on 6 matching bases. The CDR3 runs to 15 residues. The germline V gene has CDR1 KGHSH and CDR2 LQKENI. V was trimmed by 0 bases and J by 0 bases, leaving 8 bases between them. The CDR3 loop reads CASSPPGQHQETQYF. The CDR3 region has the DNA TGTGCCAGCTCACCACCCGGACAGCACCAAGAGACCCAGTACTTC. Supplemented by reference TRBV18 and TRBJ2-5, the full variable domain reads NAGVMQNPRHLVRRRGQEARLRCSPMKGHSHVYWYRQLPEEGLKFMVYLQKENIIDESGMPKERFSAEFPKEGPSILRIQQVVRGDSAAYFCASSPPGQHQETQYFGPGTRLLVL.

The chain carries TRBV5-1 and TRBJ1-1; TRBD1 might be the D (6 bases). Germline lookup yields CDR1 SGHRS and CDR2 YFSETQ. This CDR3 region has 12 residues. Trimming stripped 6 bases from V and 4 bases from J, with 10 bases between. CDR3 DNA sequence: TGCGCCAGCACCAAGGACAGCACTGAAGCTTTCTTT. As protein: CASTKDSTEAFF.

J is TRBJ1-4 and V is TRBV28; possible D gene TRBD1, 6 bases. Per germline, CDR1 MDHEN and CDR2 SYDVKM. V was trimmed by 5 bases and J by 6 bases, leaving 22 bases between them. This CDR3 is built from 17 residues. In DNA, the CDR3 is TGTGCCAGCAGTCCACAGACTCAAGGGGGTTACGATGAAAAACTGTTTTTT. It yields the protein CASSPQTQGGYDEKLFF.

With respect to this clone: At the DNA level, this CDR3 is encoded by other sequences in the same sample as well. The chain employs TRBV9 and TRBJ2-5; possibly TRBD2 for D (5 bases). The V gene's germline CDR1 is SGDLS and CDR2 YYNGEE. V was trimmed by 0 bases and J by 2 bases, leaving 5 bases between them. The CDR3 is made up of 13 amino acids. The CDR3 DNA sequence: TGTGCCAGCAGCGTAGGACTACAAGAGACCCAGTACTTC. It encodes CASSVGLQETQYF.

This clone was observed many times. The J gene is TRBJ2-7, the V gene TRBV3-1 (or the pseudogene TRBV3-2); D is unclear. Between the trimmed V and J ends, which lost 9 bases and 2 bases, there was a span of 17 bases. This CDR3 has 14 residues. Per the germline V gene, CDR1 is LGHDT and CDR2 is YNNKEL (reference sequence). The CDR3 nucleotides read TGTGCCAGTTTACACGGGTCCCCTACCTACGAGCAGTACTTC. This codes for CASLHGSPTYEQYF.

The rearrangement uses TRBV5-1 and TRBJ1-4; perhaps TRBD1 as D (5 bases). The germline CDR1 and CDR2 sequences are SGHRS and YFSETQ. V was pared by 2 bases and J by 4 bases, with 9 bases between. The length of the CDR3 is 14 residues. The CDR3, as DNA: TGCGCCAGCAGCTTAAAGGGACTTAATGAAAAACTGTTTTTT. This sequence encodes CASSLKGLNEKLFF. The variable domain in full, completed from reference TRBV5-1 and TRBJ1-4, reads KAGVTQTPRYLIKTRGQQVTLSCSPISGHRSVSWYQQTPGQGLQFLFEYFSETQRNKGNFPGRFSGRQFSNSRSEMNVSTLELGDSALYLCASSLKGLNEKLFFGSGTQLSVL.

In this sample, this clone turned up a few times. This chain uses TRBV2 with TRBJ2-5, with 9 positions matching TRBD2. Germline lookup yields CDR1 SNHLY and CDR2 FYNNEI. V trimming: 7 bases; J trimming: 5 bases; junction bases outside the gene matches: 11. The CDR3 contains 15 residues. CDR3 in DNA: TGTGCCAGCACCCCTAGCGGGAACGGCCACGAGACCCAGTACTTC. It is translated as CASTPSGNGHETQYF.

This clone was detected only a few times. This chain uses TRBV5-4 with TRBJ2-7; the D gene is possibly TRBD2 (6 bases). CDR1 is SGHNT and CDR2 is YYREEE in the germline V gene (reference sequence). The germline V and J ends were trimmed by 5 bases and 4 bases, with 10 bases remaining between them. This CDR3 spans 12 amino acids. This CDR3 reads CASSSTRYEQYF. Here the CDR3 DNA reads TGTGCCAGCAGTTCGACTAGGTACGAGCAGTACTTC.

CDR3 loop: CASTPLSGGTDTQYF. The DNA of the CDR3 is TGTGCCAGTACGCCTTTGAGCGGGGGAACAGATACGCAGTATTTT. This chain links TRBV2 with TRBJ2-3, with TRBD2 identical over 8 bases. Germline V gene lookup returns CDR1 SNHLY and CDR2 FYNNEI. Trimming took 9 bases from V and 3 from J; bases not matched to a gene: 11. The CDR3 has 15 residues. Full variable domain (outside the CDR3, taken from reference TRBV2 and TRBJ2-3): EPEVTQTPSHQVTQMGQEVILRCVPISNHLYFYWYRQILGQKVEFLVSFYNNEISEKSEIFDDQFSVERPDGSNFTLKIRSTKLEDSAMYFCASTPLSGGTDTQYFGPGTRLTVL.

The chain is built from TRBV6-5 and TRBJ2-2; D is unresolved. This CDR3 is 12 amino acids long. Germline CDR1 is MNHEY and CDR2 is SVGAGI. Deletions cut 10 bases from V and 4 bases from J, with 10 bases between. CDR3 protein: CATRVGTGELFF. DNA of the CDR3: TGTGCCACCCGGGTGGGCACCGGGGAGCTGTTTTTT.

This chain connects TRBV5-1 to TRBJ2-7; TRBD1 agrees at 10 bases. Germline CDR1 reads SGHRS; CDR2 reads YFSETQ. With V trimmed by 3 bases and J by 3 bases, 6 bases remained unmatched. The CDR3 runs 15 residues. DNA for the CDR3: TGCGCCAGCAGCTCCCGGGACAGGGGCAACTACGAGCAGTACTTC. Protein product: CASSSRDRGNYEQYF.